The 28 T cell receptor beta chains below come from one sample, sequenced in a study of T cell repertoires in cytomegalovirus infection (dated by TCRdb to the late 2010s). This sample was sequenced with an Illumina HiSeq 1500. TCRdb itself trimmed the public reads at Q25 with fastp, ran MiXCR and retained productive beta chains. When rows share a CDR3 protein, they turn into one entry using the most common DNA and genes. This sample holds 200,000 to 300,000 distinct CDR3 sequences; roughly 15% were observed only once. The ten largest clonotypes hold around 9% of the sample. The specimen was PBMCs. The receptor set was obtained from a human donor in good health (CMV status not recorded). Some clones in this sample may be carry-over from other donors' samples.

Ten or more counts support this clonotype. The chain combines TRBV6-2 or TRBV6-3 with TRBJ2-3, with D perhaps TRBD1 (5 bases). This CDR3 is built from 14 residues. V was shortened by 7 bases and J by 6 bases, with 17 bases between the two germline ends. Germline CDR1 and CDR2: MNHEY and SVGEGT. CDR3 protein: CASTQGVTADTQYF. The CDR3 bases are TGTGCCAGCACTCAAGGGGTAACAGCGGATACGCAGTATTTT.

The chain employs TRBV20-1 and TRBJ2-7; 9 bases agree with TRBD2. Germline V gives CDR1 DFQATT, CDR2 SNEGSKA (reference sequence). The length of the CDR3 is 17 residues. V was clipped by 3 bases and J by 1 base; unmatched bases: 13. Here the CDR3 DNA reads TGCAGTGCTAGCGTCTTGCCGACTAGCGGAGCATCCTACGAGCAGTACTTC. Amino acid sequence: CSASVLPTSGASYEQYF.

This clonotype was seen at least ten times. The chain carries TRBV5-5 and TRBJ2-7, with 11 bases fitting TRBD2. The CDR3 covers 15 residues. The germline gives CDR1 SGHKS, CDR2 YYEKEE (reference sequence). J lost 7 bases, V lost 6 bases, and 12 bases had no gene match. This CDR3 reads CASTLPGRLAGEQYF. DNA of the CDR3: TGTGCCAGCACTCTACCGGGGCGACTAGCGGGGGAGCAGTACTTC.

This clonotype was found many times. The chain joins TRBV7-8 to TRBJ1-1, with TRBD1 identical over 9 bases. This CDR3 has 16 residues. V lost 5 bases to trimming and J lost 3 bases; unmatched junction nucleotides: 10. Looked up from germline, CDR1 is SGHVS and CDR2 is FQNEAQ. In nucleotides, the CDR3 is TGTGCCAGCAGCCGACCCCGGGACAGGGAGGACACTGAAGCTTTCTTT. Encoded protein: CASSRPRDREDTEAFF.

This clonotype was picked up a small number of times. The chain has TRBV6-2 or TRBV6-3 and TRBJ2-7; no definite D call. In germline, CDR1 is MNHEY, CDR2 SVGEGT. V lost 6 bases and J 7 bases, leaving 16 bases between the germline ends. This CDR3 is built from 13 residues. The CDR3 loop is CASSSTRIGEQYF. CDR3 DNA sequence: TGTGCCAGCAGCTCCACGAGAATCGGGGAGCAGTACTTC.

On this clonotype: A much larger clone sits a single nucleotide away, making a read error possible. V and J are TRBV7-2 and TRBJ2-2; D gene uncertain. The germline gives CDR1 SGHTA, CDR2 FQGNSA. Trimming removed 3 bases at V and 1 base at J, with 6 bases between. This CDR3 region has 14 residues. The CDR3 region is CASSLTMNTGELFF. The CDR3 bases are TGTGCCAGCAGCTTGACCATGAACACCGGGGAGCTGTTTTTT.

CDR3 bases: TGTGCCAGCAGTTCAAGACTAGCGGGGGGAGCGAATGAGCAGTTCTTC. It codes for CASSSRLAGGANEQFF. This rearrangement joins TRBV27 to TRBJ2-1, with 13 bases matching TRBD2. The CDR3 has 16 amino acids. The J segment lost 7 bases and the V segment lost 4 bases, leaving 7 bases of the junction unmatched. Looked up from germline, CDR1 is MNHEY and CDR2 is SMNVEV (reference sequence).

This clonotype has only a few counts. The chain is built from TRBV12-3 or TRBV12-4 and TRBJ2-7, with unresolved D. V was cut by 2 bases and J by 3 bases, with 2 bases left in between. This CDR3 is built from 11 residues. The CDR3 nucleotides are TGTGCCAGCAGTTTATACTACGAGCAGTACTTC. The encoded protein is CASSLYYEQYF.

This clonotype was seen repeatedly, ten times or more. The rearrangement joins TRBV15 to TRBJ2-7; D is perhaps TRBD1 (6 bases). The CDR3 is 16 amino acids. Trimming left V 3 bases short and J 3 bases short, with 18 bases between. Germline CDR1 LNHNV, CDR2 YYDKDF (reference sequence). CDR3 sequence reads: CATSRIASDSFYEQYF. CDR3 in DNA: TGTGCCACCAGCAGGATAGCGTCGGACAGCTTCTACGAGCAGTACTTC.

This clonotype has at least ten counts. The gene calls are TRBV6-2 or TRBV6-3 and TRBJ2-4; TRBD1 agrees at 9 bases. The V and J ends lost 6 bases and 7 bases, in that order; junction bases with no gene match: 10. The germline V gene encodes CDR1 MNHEY and CDR2 SVGEGT. This CDR3 has 15 residues. Here the CDR3 reads CASSPEGTGINIQYF. The CDR3 bases are TGTGCCAGCAGCCCGGAGGGGACAGGGATTAACATTCAGTACTTC.

The rearrangement joins TRBV5-5 to TRBJ2-2; 7 nucleotides match TRBD1. From germline, CDR1 is SGHKS and CDR2 YYEKEE (reference sequence). CDR3 length equals 12 residues. Trimming removed 7 bases from V and 5 bases from J; junction bases left unmatched: 2. As DNA, the CDR3 is TGTGCCAGCGAGACAGGGACCGGGGAGCTGTTTTTT. The encoded protein is CASETGTGELFF.

The chain couples TRBV20-1 to TRBJ1-5; 9 bases fit TRBD1. V shed 4 bases, J shed 6 bases, and the junction held 10 bases outside the gene matches. Germline loops: CDR1 DFQATT, CDR2 SNEGSKA (reference sequence). CDR3 size: 15 residues. This CDR3 reads CSANSDRGFSQPQHF. CDR3 nucleotides: TGCAGTGCTAACTCCGACAGGGGGTTCAGTCAGCCCCAGCATTTT.

This clonotype was counted many times. The V gene is TRBV7-2, the J gene TRBJ2-7; tentative D call: TRBD2 (5 bases). Trimming shortened V by 5 bases and J by 3 bases, and 14 bases separated the two germline ends. Germline V CDR1 and CDR2: SGHTA, FQGNSA. The CDR3 spans 14 residues. The CDR3: CASSPGETVYEQYF. DNA of the CDR3: TGTGCCAGCAGCCCTGGGGAGACGGTCTACGAGCAGTACTTC.

This chain connects TRBV20-1 to TRBJ2-5, with D perhaps matching TRBD2 (5 bases). V lost 5 bases, J lost 3 bases, and 16 bases lay in between. The length of the CDR3 is 14 residues. CDR1 and CDR2 (germline): DFQATT, SNEGSKA (reference sequence). In nucleotides, the CDR3 is TGCAGTGCTCCCCCCGGATTCGGGAAAGAGACCCAGTACTTC. Protein sequence: CSAPPGFGKETQYF.

The chain combines TRBV28 with TRBJ2-5; D perhaps matches TRBD2 (5 bases). Germline CDR1 and CDR2: MDHEN and SYDVKM. The CDR3 is made up of 14 amino acids. V was shortened by 3 bases and J by 5 bases, with 13 bases between the two germline ends. The DNA for the CDR3 is TGTGCCAGCAGTTTTGGTGGGAGTTTGGAGACCCAGTACTTC. Translation gives CASSFGGSLETQYF.

This clonotype was seen a few times. V gene TRBV5-5 combines with J gene TRBJ2-3; 10 bases are a match to TRBD2. The CDR3 loop spans 16 amino acids. V dropped 1 base and J dropped 3; count of bases not matched to a gene: 5. Germline V CDR1 and CDR2: SGHKS, YYEKEE (reference sequence). As DNA, the CDR3 is TGTGCCAGCAGCTTGTCCCTAGCGGGAGTGACAGATACGCAGTATTTT. This encodes CASSLSLAGVTDTQYF.

This clonotype was detected only a few times. The chain couples TRBV28 to TRBJ2-5, with 7 bases matching TRBD1. This CDR3 is built from 16 residues. Germline V gene sequence: CDR1 MDHEN, CDR2 SYDVKM. J lost 7 bases, V lost 8 bases, and 19 bases had no gene match. CDR3 amino acids: CASHTLRQGAHRTQYF. CDR3 nucleotides: TGTGCCAGCCATACCCTGCGACAGGGAGCACACAGGACCCAGTACTTC.

The chain carries TRBV29-1 and TRBJ2-2, with TRBD1 matching over 10 bases. CDR1 is SQVTM and CDR2 is ANQGSEA in the germline V gene. After removal of 6 bases from V and 5 bases from J, the junction contained 9 bases not matched to a gene. The CDR3 length is 15 residues. CDR3 sequence: CSVGSDRGQTGELFF. In nucleotides, the CDR3 is TGCAGCGTCGGAAGCGACAGGGGGCAAACCGGGGAGCTGTTTTTT.

This clonotype was seen a handful of times. The chain joins TRBV20-1 to TRBJ1-1; D may be TRBD1 (6 bases). V was shortened by 7 bases and J by 4 bases, with 13 bases between the two germline ends. The CDR3 totals 12 residues. CDR1 and CDR2 (germline): DFQATT, SNEGSKA (reference sequence). The CDR3 nucleotides are TGCAGTGTTCCTACGGGGGCCACTGAAGCTTTCTTT. This codes for CSVPTGATEAFF.

The chain combines TRBV12-3 or TRBV12-4 with TRBJ2-3; TRBD2 might be the D (5 bases). The CDR3 is 17 amino acids. V lost 5 bases and J lost 0, with 18 bases in between. The CDR3 region is CASSGVGADLSTDTQYF. The DNA of the CDR3 is TGTGCCAGCAGTGGCGTCGGAGCGGATCTTAGCACAGATACGCAGTATTTT.

This clonotype was observed a few times. This chain uses TRBV2 with TRBJ1-1, with D unclear. CDR3 length: 16 residues. Trimming removed 4 bases from V and 0 bases from J, with 15 bases in between. In germline, CDR1 is SNHLY, CDR2 FYNNEI. In DNA form, the CDR3 reads TGTGCCAGCAGTGTTGCTCCTACACGTGTGAACACTGAAGCTTTCTTT. This codes for CASSVAPTRVNTEAFF.

This clonotype was seen ten or more times. V gene TRBV7-2 combines with J gene TRBJ1-5; D gene uncertain. This CDR3 comprises 13 residues. V was shortened by 4 bases and J by 0 bases, with 4 bases between the two germline ends. Per the germline V gene, CDR1 is SGHTA and CDR2 is FQGNSA. The CDR3 DNA reads TGTGCCAGCAGCTGGCTTAGCAATCAGCCCCAGCATTTT. This translates into CASSWLSNQPQHF.

The table lists this clonotype with many counts. The chain employs TRBV7-2 and TRBJ2-1, with D unresolved. With 5 bases removed from V and 8 bases from J, the gap between germline ends came to 7 bases. Germline values: CDR1 SGHTA, CDR2 FQGNSA. CDR3 length: 11 amino acids. CDR3: CASSISHEQFF. DNA of the CDR3: TGTGCCAGCAGCATCTCCCATGAGCAGTTCTTC.

The V and J genes are TRBV24-1 and TRBJ2-1; 8 bases are a match to TRBD1. V trimming: 2 bases; J trimming: 9 bases; junction bases outside the gene matches: 5. CDR3 length equals 14 residues. CDR1 KGHDR and CDR2 SFDVKD come from the germline V gene. The CDR3 sequence is CATSDSGRGLEQFF. The CDR3 DNA sequence: TGTGCCACCAGTGATTCTGGCAGGGGGCTTGAGCAGTTCTTC.

The sample holds a few counts of this clonotype. The chain has TRBV19 and TRBJ2-7, with D unresolved. The CDR3 loop spans 15 amino acids. Trimming pared 1 base from V and 1 base from J, leaving 11 bases between. Germline CDR1 and CDR2: LNHDA and SQIVND (reference sequence). The CDR3 is CASSIGGRISYEQYF. CDR3 nucleotide sequence: TGTGCCAGTAGTATAGGCGGCAGGATATCCTACGAGCAGTACTTC.

This clonotype was recorded many times. The chain uses TRBV6-2 or TRBV6-3 and TRBJ2-7; 7 positions agree with TRBD2. This CDR3 is built from 16 residues. CDR1 is MNHEY, CDR2 SVGEGT, per germline. Germline trimming cut 0 bases from V and 7 bases from J; bases unmatched to any gene: 12. The CDR3 loop reads CASSYSTGPSGGEQYF. In DNA, the CDR3 is TGTGCCAGCAGTTACTCAACGGGACCCTCGGGAGGAGAGCAGTACTTC.

This rearrangement joins TRBV7-6 to TRBJ2-3; 9 bases match TRBD2. Germline values: CDR1 SGHVS, CDR2 FNYEAQ. The ends lost 3 bases at V and 14 bases at J; junction bases unmatched: 12. The CDR3 is made up of 14 amino acids. CDR3 protein: CASSLRRGGPYLYF. The CDR3 nucleotides are TGTGCCAGCAGCTTGAGGCGGGGGGGGCCCTATCTGTATTTT.

Concerning this clonotype itself: A much bigger clone sits one base away, suggesting this may be a read error. The genes are TRBV7-6 and TRBJ2-1, with 12 bases that match TRBD2. The germline V gene encodes CDR1 SGHVS and CDR2 FNYEAQ. V gave up 4 bases and J gave up 10 bases; unmatched junction bases: 17. CDR3 length equals 18 residues. The CDR3 region is CASSWANLAGGAPLEQFF. The DNA for the CDR3 is TGTGCCAGCAGCTGGGCGAATCTAGCGGGGGGGGCGCCTCTCGAGCAGTTCTTC.